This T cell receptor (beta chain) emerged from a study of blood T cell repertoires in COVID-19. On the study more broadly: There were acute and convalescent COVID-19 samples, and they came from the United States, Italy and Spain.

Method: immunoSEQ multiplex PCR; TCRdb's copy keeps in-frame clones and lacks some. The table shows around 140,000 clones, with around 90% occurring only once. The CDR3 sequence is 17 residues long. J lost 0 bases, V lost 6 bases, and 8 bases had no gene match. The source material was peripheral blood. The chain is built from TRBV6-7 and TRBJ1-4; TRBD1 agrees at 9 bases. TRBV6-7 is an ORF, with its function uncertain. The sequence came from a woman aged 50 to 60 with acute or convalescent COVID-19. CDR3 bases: TGTGCCAGCAGAGCCGACAGGGGGGGTACAACTAATGAAAAACTGTTTTTT. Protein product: CASRADRGGTTNEKLFF.